This T cell receptor (beta chain) was recorded in a study of regulatory T cells in long-lasting Graves disease. General observations from the study: Gene preferences differed: TRBV28, TRBJ1-2, TRBJ2-5 in persistent cases.

CDR3 length: 15 residues. Germline V CDR1 and CDR2: SGHRS, YFSETQ. V dropped 4 bases and J dropped 4 bases, with 16 bases sitting between them. Time point described: newly diagnosed GD, antithyroid drugs for less than 3 months. Isolated PBMC RNA provided the starting material for the TCR library. Investigators prepared the TCR beta libraries by applying iRepertoire HTBI primers and Arm-PCR of CDR3 regions. TCRdb called the multiplex PCR reads again in MiXCR, with one record for every CDR3 protein. The sample has around 480,000 distinct CDR3 sequences, 15% to 20% seen once. Comments on this clonotype: Its antigen is as yet unknown.

These data were likewise used in another study, on T cells in Graves' hyperthyroidism and ophthalmopathy.

The chain carries TRBV5-1 and TRBJ2-3, with D possibly TRBD2 on 6 matching bases. The sample was peripheral blood mononuclear cells (PBMCs), taken at new diagnosis, from a patient treated with antithyroid drugs. This receptor was obtained from a man between 35 and 55 years old with Graves disease. In nucleotides, the CDR3 is TGCGCCAGCAGCGGCGCCGGGACTTCGGCAGATACGCAGTATTTT. Amino acid sequence: CASSGAGTSADTQYF.